One and the same sample provided the 26 T cell receptor beta chains below, sequenced in a study of cytomegalovirus exposure and HLA in healthy donors. PCR involved 60 Vbeta and 13 Jbeta primers. Method: immunoSEQ multiplex PCR; TCRdb's copy keeps in-frame clones and lacks some. Here the sample spans roughly 100,000 clones, 12% being singletons. Sequencing used PBMCs. Every receptor here comes from a man aged 35-49 years in good health and CMV-seropositive.

In its sample, this clone was seen a few times. The V and J genes are TRBV7-9 and TRBJ1-1; D is ambiguous. This CDR3 has 12 residues. CDR1 and CDR2 from the germline V gene are SEHNR and FQNEAQ (reference sequence). V dropped 3 bases and J dropped 6 bases, with 8 bases sitting between them. The CDR3 loop is CASSLGEPEAFF. CDR3 sequence (DNA): TGTGCCAGCAGCTTGGGCGAACCTGAAGCTTTCTTT.

This clone was seen more than once but under ten times. This chain uses TRBV9 with TRBJ2-7, with D possibly TRBD1 on 6 matching bases. The V end lost 3 bases, the J end lost 7 bases, and 17 bases lay between the germline ends. This CDR3 has 14 amino acids. Germline V gene lookup returns CDR1 SGDLS and CDR2 YYNGEE. For the CDR3, the DNA is TGTGCCAGCAGCGCGCCCCAGACAGGAGCTGAGCAGTACTTC. Translation: CASSAPQTGAEQYF.

A few counts support this clone. The chain carries TRBV29-1 and TRBJ2-5, with D unresolved. The CDR3 length is 12 residues. Per germline, CDR1 SQVTM and CDR2 ANQGSEA. V shed 2 bases and J shed 6 bases, with 10 bases lying between them. As DNA, the CDR3 is TGCAGCGTTGAAAAACTCGTGCAGACCCAGTACTTC. This gives the protein CSVEKLVQTQYF.

Comments on this clone: The junction differs from germline at one of its ends, possibly a read error. This chain joins TRBV4-1 and TRBJ2-4, with 7 bases matching TRBD1. Per the germline V gene, CDR1 is MGHRA and CDR2 is YSYEKL. This CDR3 region has 16 residues. The CDR3 DNA reads TGCGCCGGCAGCCAACCCCGACAGGGAACCAAAAACATTCAGTACTTC. This codes for CAGSQPRQGTKNIQYF.

As DNA, the CDR3 is TGTGCCAGCGGCGGCGGCGGGGGCCGTGGCTACACCTTC. It translates to CASGGGGGRGYTF. V and J are TRBV27 and TRBJ1-2; a possible D gene is TRBD1 (6 bases). Per the germline V gene, CDR1 is MNHEY and CDR2 is SMNVEV (reference sequence). The CDR3 extends over 13 amino acids. The ends were cut back, 8 bases at V and 7 bases at J, with 17 bases in the middle.

This clone was seen more than once but under ten times. Here the CDR3 reads CASSGRGLAGVPFSYEQYF. CDR3 DNA sequence: TGCGCCAGCAGCGGGAGGGGACTAGCGGGCGTTCCCTTTTCCTACGAGCAGTACTTC. The V call is TRBV5-1, the J call TRBJ2-7, with 12 bases that match TRBD2. The V segment lost 4 bases and the J segment 1 base; nucleotides outside the gene matches: 15. This CDR3 is built from 19 residues. CDR1 and CDR2 from the germline V gene are SGHRS and YFSETQ.

The chain uses TRBV28 and TRBJ2-7, with D possibly matching TRBD1 (5 bases). Germline values: CDR1 MDHEN, CDR2 SYDVKM. The CDR3 spans 14 residues. With 7 bases removed from V and 6 bases from J, the gap between germline ends came to 19 bases. This CDR3 reads CASTIFQGVSEQYF. The CDR3, as DNA: TGTGCCAGCACCATATTTCAGGGCGTCTCCGAGCAGTACTTC.

The V call is TRBV7-2, the J call TRBJ2-1; 10 nucleotides align to TRBD2. Germline V gene sequence: CDR1 SGHTA, CDR2 FQGNSA. The trim removed 4 bases at V and 9 bases at J, leaving 6 bases unmatched. This CDR3 has 14 amino acids. CDR3 in amino acids: CASSSWTSGLEQFF. CDR3 DNA: TGTGCCAGCAGCTCATGGACTAGCGGCCTTGAGCAGTTCTTC.

The chain joins TRBV5-1 to TRBJ2-7; tentative D call: TRBD1 (7 bases). This CDR3 region has 12 residues. V lost 2 bases to trimming and J lost 7 bases, with 10 bases between them. CDR1 SGHRS and CDR2 YFSETQ come from the germline V gene. The CDR3: CASSLAGGEQYF. In DNA, the CDR3 is TGCGCCAGCAGCTTAGCAGGGGGGGAGCAGTACTTC.

In its sample, this clone was seen a few times. The rearrangement joins TRBV6-5 to TRBJ1-3, with unresolved D. Germline CDR1 and CDR2: MNHEY and SVGAGI. V lost 6 bases to trimming and J lost 4 bases, with 10 bases between them. There are 13 residues in the CDR3. DNA of the CDR3: TGTGCCAGCAGCCCCAAACTGGGAAACACCATATATTTT. Translating gives CASSPKLGNTIYF.

This clone appeared a few times. V gene TRBV5-1 combines with J gene TRBJ1-2, with 10 bases identical to TRBD1. V shed 4 bases, J shed 4 bases, and the junction held 7 bases outside the gene matches. The CDR3 spans 15 residues. Per germline, CDR1 SGHRS and CDR2 YFSETQ. CDR3 protein: CASSQPGQGLYGYTF. DNA for the CDR3: TGCGCCAGCAGCCAACCGGGACAGGGGCTCTATGGCTACACCTTC.

This clone was recorded a few times. The chain is built from TRBV4-1 and TRBJ1-2; tentative D call: TRBD1 (5 bases). CDR1 and CDR2 from the germline V gene are MGHRA and YSYEKL. Trimming left V 1 base short and J 0 bases short, with 9 bases between. The CDR3 spans 15 residues. The CDR3 DNA sequence: TGCGCCAGCAGCCAAGTAGGGGAATCTAACTATGGCTACACCTTC. Translation gives CASSQVGESNYGYTF.

The rearrangement uses TRBV11-2 and TRBJ2-7; the D gene is possibly TRBD2 (6 bases). The length of the CDR3 is 15 residues. Between the trimmed V and J ends, which lost 0 bases and 3 bases, there was a span of 12 bases. The germline gives CDR1 SGHAT, CDR2 FQNNGV. DNA for the CDR3: TGTGCCAGCAGCTTAGAGGGGGGACCCAACTACGAGCAGTACTTC. It codes for CASSLEGGPNYEQYF. Supplemented by reference TRBV11-2 and TRBJ2-7, the full variable domain reads EAGVAQSPRYKIIEKRQSVAFWCNPISGHATLYWYQQILGQGPKLLIQFQNNGVVDDSQLPKDRFSAERLKGVDSTLKIQPAKLEDSAVYLCASSLEGGPNYEQYFGPGTRLTVT.

V gene TRBV5-4 combines with J gene TRBJ2-7; tentatively, D is TRBD2 (6 bases). The CDR3 totals 14 residues. Germline CDR1 SGHNT, CDR2 YYREEE (reference sequence). Between the trimmed V and J ends, which lost 0 bases and 10 bases, there was a span of 17 bases. This CDR3 reads CASSLDSGLLGQYF. CDR3 coding DNA: TGTGCCAGCAGCTTGGATAGCGGACTTTTAGGACAGTACTTC.

The table lists this clone with a few counts. The chain is built from TRBV19 and TRBJ2-5, with 9 bases matching TRBD1. The junction had 8 bases not matched to a gene; V was cut back by 5 bases and J by 1 base. Germline CDR1 is LNHDA and CDR2 is SQIVND (reference sequence). The CDR3 sequence is 16 residues long. CDR3 sequence (DNA): TGTGCCAGTAGTGCTGCGGGGACAGGGATCCAAGAGACCCAGTACTTC. Translating it yields CASSAAGTGIQETQYF. The full variable domain, rest sourced from reference TRBV19 and TRBJ2-5, is DGGITQSPKYLFRKEGQNVTLSCEQNLNHDAMYWYRQDPGQGLRLIYYSQIVNDFQKGDIAEGYSVSREKKESFPLTVTSAQKNPTAFYLCASSAAGTGIQETQYFGPGTRLLVL.

The chain recombines TRBV7-9 with TRBJ2-5; 14 bases map to TRBD2. V gave up 5 bases and J gave up 2 bases; unmatched junction bases: 10. Germline V CDR1 and CDR2: SEHNR, FQNEAQ (reference sequence). This CDR3 contains 18 residues. CDR3 sequence reads: CASSPRLAGGPEQETQYF. The CDR3 DNA reads TGTGCCAGCAGCCCTCGACTAGCGGGAGGGCCGGAGCAAGAGACCCAGTACTTC.

This clone was recorded a few times. The chain couples TRBV27 to TRBJ2-1; 13 positions match TRBD2. V trimming: 4 bases; J trimming: 9 bases; junction bases outside the gene matches: 12. CDR1 MNHEY and CDR2 SMNVEV come from the germline V gene (reference sequence). CDR3 size: 17 residues. CDR3 residues: CASSSRTSGRIKAEQFF. CDR3 coding DNA: TGTGCCAGCAGTTCGAGGACTAGCGGGAGAATCAAGGCTGAGCAGTTCTTC.

This clone was seen a handful of times. The chain uses TRBV19 and TRBJ2-5; a weak D match, TRBD1 (5 bases). The assigned J gene may be wrong: the sequence end matches TRBJ2-7 better. The germline V gene has CDR1 LNHDA and CDR2 SQIVND (reference sequence). The CDR3 length is 14 residues. The CDR3 nucleotides are TGTGCCAGTAGTATAAAAGGGGATTCCTACGAGCAGTACTTC. The encoded protein is CASSIKGDSYEQYF.

This clone appeared a few times. The chain is built from TRBV5-4 and TRBJ2-3, with D hard to call. Germline loops: CDR1 SGHNT, CDR2 YYREEE (reference sequence). CDR3 length equals 13 residues. The V gene lost 1 base and the J gene lost 4 bases, with 7 bases spanning the gap. In DNA form, the CDR3 reads TGTGCCAGCAGCTTGAGAGGTGCAGATACGCAGTATTTT. Translated, it gives CASSLRGADTQYF.

The sample holds a few counts of this clone. This chain links TRBV29-1 with TRBJ2-2; the match to TRBD1 covers 7 bases. Germline-derived CDR1 and CDR2 are SQVTM and ANQGSEA. Losses at the gene ends were 6 bases for V and 4 bases for J; bases not matched to a gene: 5. The CDR3 totals 13 residues. The CDR3 reads CSVDRYSTGELFF. DNA for the CDR3: TGCAGCGTGGACAGGTACAGCACCGGGGAGCTGTTTTTT.

This sequence joins TRBV5-1 and TRBJ2-1; 9 bases agree with TRBD1. The CDR3 extends over 14 amino acids. Looked up from germline, CDR1 is SGHRS and CDR2 is YFSETQ. Unmatched junction bases numbered 6, after V lost 3 bases and J lost 8 bases. The CDR3 nucleotides are TGCGCCAGCAGCTCGGACAGGGGCTGGGATGAGCAGTTCTTC. This gives the protein CASSSDRGWDEQFF. The entire variable domain, with the rest obtained from reference TRBV5-1 and TRBJ2-1, is as follows: KAGVTQTPRYLIKTRGQQVTLSCSPISGHRSVSWYQQTPGQGLQFLFEYFSETQRNKGNFPGRFSGRQFSNSRSEMNVSTLELGDSALYLCASSSDRGWDEQFFGPGTRLTVL.

This chain joins TRBV28 and TRBJ2-5; 11 positions match TRBD2. V lost 6 bases and J lost 5; bases outside the gene matches: 14. Germline V lookup: CDR1 MDHEN, CDR2 SYDVKM. The CDR3 spans 17 residues. The CDR3 reads CASSPGGSGRARETQYF. The CDR3 bases are TGTGCCAGCAGCCCCGGTGGTAGCGGGAGGGCCAGGGAGACCCAGTACTTC.

A few counts support this clone. The CDR3 nucleotides are TGTGCAAGTCGCTTAGCCCCGCGGGGCCTAGATGGCTACACCTTC. This translates into CASRLAPRGLDGYTF. This chain uses TRBV12-2 with TRBJ1-2. TRBV12-2 is a recognized pseudogene. CDR3 length equals 15 residues.

The CDR3 is CASGLVLAQDKYIQYF. In DNA, the CDR3 is TGTGCTAGTGGTTTGGTACTTGCCCAGGACAAGTACATTCAGTACTTC. The V gene is TRBV12-5, the J gene TRBJ2-4, with a possible D match to TRBD1 (5 bases). This CDR3 is 16 amino acids long. V was shortened by 0 bases and J by 8 bases, with 17 bases between the two germline ends. CDR1 LGHNT and CDR2 FRNRAP come from the germline V gene.

The rearrangement uses TRBV6-5 and TRBJ2-5, with D unclear. The CDR3 runs to 13 residues. V lost 2 bases and J 5 bases, leaving 9 bases between the germline ends. Germline CDR1 is MNHEY and CDR2 is SVGAGI. CDR3 in DNA: TGTGCCAGCAGTTACCCCCCCCTGGAGACCCAGTACTTC. The encoded protein is CASSYPPLETQYF.

The chain couples TRBV5-5 to TRBJ1-1; D not certain. The CDR3 is 16 residues long. Germline V lookup: CDR1 SGHKS, CDR2 YYEKEE (reference sequence). Between the trimmed V and J ends, which lost 1 base and 1 base, there was a span of 14 bases. The CDR3 is CASSLFTVAGNTEAFF. DNA of the CDR3: TGTGCCAGCAGCTTGTTTACGGTCGCCGGGAACACTGAAGCTTTCTTT.